This T cell receptor (beta chain) came from a study of cytomegalovirus exposure and HLA in healthy donors. Overall study results and limits: Presence/absence results assume similar sequencing depth per donor, which may not hold. Confirmation was obtained in vitro that a few CMV-associated chains are specific for CMV antigens. Some TCR beta chains (about 180 of them) were listed as cytomegalovirus-associated. TCR beta chain V- and J-gene trimming was linked, in a later analysis, to a missense variant in DCLRE1C.

The CDR3 is 12 residues long. Per the germline V gene, CDR1 is MNHNS and CDR2 is SASEGT. V dropped 5 bases and J dropped 8 bases, with 12 bases sitting between them. On this clone itself: What it binds is not known.

Primers for the PCR totalled 60 Vbeta and 13 Jbeta. This table comes from immunoSEQ multiplex PCR, and its TCRdb copy is limited to in-frame clones, with some not included. The sample has approximately 72,000 clones, about four fifths seen once. Input material: PBMCs. The TCR comes from a male donor in good health and CMV-seropositive. This rearrangement joins TRBV6-1 to TRBJ1-1, with TRBD1 as a possible D gene (5 bases). In DNA form, the CDR3 reads TGTGCCAGCAGTCCGCCCCGGGGGGAAGCTTTCTTT. Translated: CASSPPRGEAFF.